The next 24 T cell receptor beta chains were all read from a single sample in a study of neurological immune-mediated disorders. TCRdb recomputed calls from the 5' RACE reads with MiXCR, one row per CDR3 protein. The sample carries roughly 45,000 distinct CDR3 sequences, 2.5% to 3.5% recorded once. The sequencing input was PBMCs. Receptors were obtained from a woman aged 45-60 years with multiple sclerosis.

At least ten counts were recorded for this clonotype. CDR3 bases: TGTGCCAGCAGCCCGGCAGGGGGCAACGGAAAACTGTTTTTT. As protein: CASSPAGGNGKLFF. V usage is TRBV11-2 and J usage is TRBJ1-4; 8 bases line up with TRBD1. The V and J ends lost 5 bases and 10 bases, in that order; junction bases with no gene match: 9. This CDR3 spans 14 amino acids. Germline-derived CDR1 and CDR2 are SGHAT and FQNNGV.

This clonotype appeared many times. The chain is built from TRBV20-1 and TRBJ2-2, with 9 bases lining up with TRBD2. Germline values: CDR1 DFQATT, CDR2 SNEGSKA (reference sequence). The J segment lost 0 bases and the V segment lost 2 bases, leaving 1 base of the junction unmatched. The CDR3 sequence is 15 residues long. CDR3 residues: CSARSGGPNTGELFF. The CDR3 DNA reads TGCAGTGCTAGAAGCGGGGGGCCGAACACCGGGGAGCTGTTTTTT.

This clonotype was picked up many times. The J gene is TRBJ2-1, the V gene TRBV7-2, with 12 bases identical to TRBD2. Germline trimming cut 2 bases from V and 7 bases from J; bases unmatched to any gene: 3. Germline V gene lookup returns CDR1 SGHTA and CDR2 FQGNSA. The CDR3 consists of 15 residues. CDR3 coding DNA: TGTGCCAGCAGCTTATGGACTAGCGGGATGAATGAGCAGTTCTTC. Its protein product is CASSLWTSGMNEQFF. The complete variable domain, with remaining parts taken from reference TRBV7-2 and TRBJ2-1, reads GAGVSQSPSNKVTEKGKDVELRCDPISGHTALYWYRQSLGQGLEFLIYFQGNSAPDKSGLPSDRFSAERTGGSVSTLTIQRTQQEDSAVYLCASSLWTSGMNEQFFGPGTRLTVL.

This clonotype has ten or more counts. This chain connects TRBV12-3 or TRBV12-4 to TRBJ2-5; D remains unclear. The CDR3 runs 14 residues. V was cut by 2 bases and J by 1 base, with 8 bases left in between. CDR3 residues: CASSLTATQETQYF. CDR3 nucleotides: TGTGCCAGCAGTTTAACGGCAACCCAAGAGACCCAGTACTTC.

This clonotype was recorded at least ten times. J is TRBJ2-1 and V is TRBV11-1, with 8 bases fitting TRBD2. Germline assignment: CDR1 SGHAT and CDR2 FQDESV (reference sequence). This CDR3 contains 14 residues. V lost 5 bases, J lost 8 bases, and 8 bases stayed unmatched. CDR3 sequence (DNA): TGTGCCAGCAGCCCCATGACGCGGGGGGATGAGCAGTTCTTC. It yields the protein CASSPMTRGDEQFF.

This clonotype was seen repeatedly, ten times or more. The chain uses TRBV7-8 and TRBJ2-7, with D perhaps being TRBD1 or TRBD2 (5 bases each). The germline gives CDR1 SGHVS, CDR2 FQNEAQ. The CDR3 loop spans 11 amino acids. V lost 6 bases and J 4 bases, leaving 7 bases between the germline ends. CDR3 region: CASRGPYEQYF. Written as DNA, the CDR3 is TGTGCCAGCAGGGGACCTTACGAGCAGTACTTC.

This clonotype showed up many times. This chain connects TRBV5-1 to TRBJ1-1; D is ambiguous. V lost 2 bases and J lost 3, with 8 bases in between. Germline CDR1 SGHRS, CDR2 YFSETQ. This CDR3 contains 13 residues. In DNA, the CDR3 is TGCGCCAGCAGCTTTTCAGGCGACACTGAAGCTTTCTTT. It codes for CASSFSGDTEAFF.

The table lists this clonotype with many counts. The CDR3 is CSAIRGIASSGRGNEQFF. CDR3 DNA sequence: TGCAGTGCTATCCGGGGGATAGCGTCTAGCGGACGGGGCAATGAGCAGTTCTTC. J is TRBJ2-1 and V is TRBV20-1; TRBD2 matches 7 bases. V gave up 4 bases and J gave up 6 bases; unmatched junction bases: 21. The CDR3 loop spans 18 amino acids. Per germline, CDR1 DFQATT and CDR2 SNEGSKA (reference sequence).

This clonotype was found many times. The chain joins TRBV27 to TRBJ1-1; D not certain. The CDR3 loop spans 13 amino acids. The V end lost 6 bases, the J end lost 4 bases, and 12 bases lay between the germline ends. CDR1 is MNHEY and CDR2 is SMNVEV in the germline V gene (reference sequence). The CDR3 DNA reads TGTGCCAGCAGCCAGGTTGTAGGCACTGAAGCTTTCTTT. Translated: CASSQVVGTEAFF.

In its sample, this clonotype was seen once. The chain is built from TRBV18 and TRBJ2-4; perhaps TRBD1 as D (5 bases). Trimming removed 3 bases from V and 1 base from J, with 16 bases in between. The CDR3 length is 17 residues. CDR1 is KGHSH and CDR2 is LQKENI in the germline V gene. CDR3 nucleotide sequence: TGTGCCAGCTCACCGCAGGGAATGGTCGGCGCCAAAAACATTCAGTACTTC. Protein: CASSPQGMVGAKNIQYF.

The table lists this clonotype with many counts. The chain links TRBV5-1 to TRBJ2-3; 8 bases map to TRBD2. Germline V gives CDR1 SGHRS, CDR2 YFSETQ. The CDR3 runs to 16 residues. V lost 1 base and J lost 1; bases outside the gene matches: 5. CDR3 in DNA: TGCGCCAGCAGCTTGCCAGCGGGGGTTGGCACAGATACGCAGTATTTT. Translated: CASSLPAGVGTDTQYF.

This clonotype has ten or more counts. V is TRBV10-3 and J is TRBJ2-5; D is perhaps TRBD2 (7 bases). The germline gives CDR1 ENHRY, CDR2 SYGVKD. The CDR3 contains 13 residues. V dropped 7 bases and J dropped 1 base, with 10 bases sitting between them. The CDR3 region has the DNA TGTGCCATCAACGGGGGGCTCCAAGAGACCCAGTACTTC. Translation gives CAINGGLQETQYF.

This clonotype has ten or more counts. The chain is built from TRBV5-1 and TRBJ1-1, with TRBD1 as a possible D gene (5 bases). The V and J ends lost 5 bases and 2 bases respectively, with 16 bases between them. The germline gives CDR1 SGHRS, CDR2 YFSETQ. The CDR3 is 15 amino acids. This CDR3 reads CASRDRGGENTEAFF. In DNA, the CDR3 is TGCGCCAGCAGGGACCGGGGCGGAGAAAACACTGAAGCTTTCTTT.

This clonotype has at least ten counts. J is TRBJ2-3 and V is TRBV20-1, with 12 bases aligning to TRBD2. The CDR3 has 15 residues. Germline V gene data show CDR1 as DFQATT and CDR2 as SNEGSKA (reference sequence). V lost 6 bases, J lost 4 bases, and 8 bases stayed unmatched. The CDR3 here is CSATKLAGGPDTQYF. CDR3 nucleotide sequence: TGCAGTGCCACGAAACTAGCGGGGGGTCCAGATACGCAGTATTTT.

This clonotype was picked up many times. V is TRBV7-2 and J is TRBJ1-5, with D hard to call. In germline, CDR1 is SGHTA, CDR2 FQGNSA. V dropped 1 base and J dropped 6 bases, with 7 bases sitting between them. The CDR3 covers 13 residues. As DNA, the CDR3 is TGTGCCAGCAGCTTAGAAGGGTTTCAGCCCCAGCATTTT. Its protein is CASSLEGFQPQHF.

In this sample, this clonotype turned up many times. This chain uses TRBV20-1 with TRBJ2-5; unclear D gene. The CDR3 has 13 amino acids. The V gene's germline CDR1 is DFQATT and CDR2 SNEGSKA (reference sequence). V gave up 6 bases and J gave up 0 bases, with 11 bases separating them. CDR3 sequence reads: CSAKAPYQETQYF. In DNA form, the CDR3 reads TGCAGTGCAAAAGCGCCGTACCAAGAGACCCAGTACTTC.

This clonotype was picked up many times. V and J are TRBV7-9 and TRBJ2-1, with D perhaps TRBD2 (6 bases). The CDR3 runs to 14 residues. Trimming pared 2 bases from V and 7 bases from J, leaving 12 bases between. Germline assignment: CDR1 SEHNR and CDR2 FQNEAQ (reference sequence). In DNA form, the CDR3 reads TGTGCCAGCAGCTTATCTAGCGTTCATAATGAGCAGTTCTTC. It translates to CASSLSSVHNEQFF.

This clonotype was observed at least ten times. This chain uses TRBV7-3 with TRBJ2-1; 10 bases align to TRBD2. The CDR3 runs to 16 residues. V gave up 0 bases and J gave up 10 bases; unmatched junction bases: 9. The germline gives CDR1 SGHTA, CDR2 FQGTGA. CDR3 sequence reads: CASSLTVAGGREEQFF. The DNA for the CDR3 is TGTGCCAGCAGCTTAACGGTAGCGGGAGGTCGGGAGGAGCAGTTCTTC.

This clonotype was detected ten times or more. The chain is built from TRBV20-1 and TRBJ2-6, with D perhaps TRBD2 (6 bases). The CDR3 spans 14 residues. Trimming took 7 bases from V and 0 from J, leaving 10 bases between them. Germline V gene data show CDR1 as DFQATT and CDR2 as SNEGSKA (reference sequence). This CDR3 is CSGGLNSGANVLTF. CDR3 DNA: TGCAGTGGGGGACTGAACTCTGGGGCCAACGTCCTGACTTTC.

This chain joins TRBV5-1 and TRBJ1-4; 8 nucleotides match TRBD1. Per germline, CDR1 SGHRS and CDR2 YFSETQ. The CDR3 extends over 15 amino acids. The ends lost 5 bases at V and 7 bases at J; junction bases unmatched: 10. The CDR3: CASRFTRGRGEKLFF. For the CDR3, the DNA is TGCGCCAGCAGATTTACCAGGGGGCGAGGTGAAAAACTGTTTTTT.

The sample holds many counts of this clonotype. The chain is built from TRBV5-5 and TRBJ2-1; 7 bases line up with TRBD2. CDR1 and CDR2 (germline): SGHKS, YYEKEE (reference sequence). V trimming: 3 bases; J trimming: 2 bases; junction bases outside the gene matches: 5. The CDR3 covers 15 residues. In DNA, the CDR3 is TGTGCCAGCAGCTCGCGTGGGGGGGCCTACAATGAGCAGTTCTTC. Translating gives CASSSRGGAYNEQFF.

This clonotype came up many times. This sequence joins TRBV19 and TRBJ2-4; TRBD2 aligns across 10 bases. CDR3 length: 16 amino acids. The V gene's germline CDR1 is LNHDA and CDR2 SQIVND (reference sequence). V dropped 6 bases and J dropped 0; count of bases not matched to a gene: 5. The CDR3 bases are TGTGCCAGTAGCATCCTAGCGGGAGTAGCCAAAAACATTCAGTACTTC. Residues: CASSILAGVAKNIQYF.

This clonotype was seen many times. The chain joins TRBV20-1 to TRBJ2-3, with 7 bases aligning to TRBD2. The V and J ends lost 4 bases and 5 bases, in that order; junction bases with no gene match: 9. CDR3 size: 14 residues. The germline CDR1 and CDR2 sequences are DFQATT and SNEGSKA (reference sequence). The CDR3, as DNA: TGCAGTGCTATTAAGCGGGGAAGGGTAGATACGCAGTATTTT. Translated, it gives CSAIKRGRVDTQYF.

This clonotype was found many times. This rearrangement joins TRBV25-1 to TRBJ1-2; a weak D match, TRBD1 (6 bases). The CDR3 runs to 15 residues. CDR1 is MGHDK and CDR2 is SYGVNS in the germline V gene. V was cut by 3 bases and J by 4 bases, with 15 bases left in between. The CDR3 spells CASSETTGLLYGYTF. CDR3 coding DNA: TGTGCCAGCAGTGAGACTACAGGGCTCCTCTATGGCTACACCTTC.